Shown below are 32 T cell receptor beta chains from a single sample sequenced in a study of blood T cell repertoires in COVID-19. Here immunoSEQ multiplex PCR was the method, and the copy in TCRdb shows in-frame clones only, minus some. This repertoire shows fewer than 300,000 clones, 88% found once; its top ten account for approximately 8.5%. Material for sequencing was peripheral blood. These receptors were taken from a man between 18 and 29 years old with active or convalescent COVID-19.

This chain's CDR3 is CASSLSVGRGLFLFTEAFF. In DNA, the CDR3 is TGTGCCAGCAGCTTGTCTGTGGGCCGAGGGTTGTTTCTTTTTACTGAAGCTTTCTTT. This rearrangement joins TRBV5-6 to TRBJ1-1; D is uncertain. Deletions cut 1 base from V and 5 bases from J, with 27 bases between. The germline gives CDR1 SGHDT, CDR2 YYEEEE. The CDR3 is made up of 19 amino acids.

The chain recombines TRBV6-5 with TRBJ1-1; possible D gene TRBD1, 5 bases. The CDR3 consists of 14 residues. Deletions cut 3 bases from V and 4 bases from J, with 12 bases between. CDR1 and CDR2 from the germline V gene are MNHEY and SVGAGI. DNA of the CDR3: TGTGCCAGCAGTTATCGCCCGGGGGGCACTGAAGCTTTCTTT. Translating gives CASSYRPGGTEAFF.

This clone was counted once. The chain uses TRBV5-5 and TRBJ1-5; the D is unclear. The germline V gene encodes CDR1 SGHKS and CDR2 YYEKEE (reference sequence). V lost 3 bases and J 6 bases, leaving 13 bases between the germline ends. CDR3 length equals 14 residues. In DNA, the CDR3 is TGTGCCAGCAGCTCGACCCCGGGTTTTCAGCCCCAGCATTTT. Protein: CASSSTPGFQPQHF.

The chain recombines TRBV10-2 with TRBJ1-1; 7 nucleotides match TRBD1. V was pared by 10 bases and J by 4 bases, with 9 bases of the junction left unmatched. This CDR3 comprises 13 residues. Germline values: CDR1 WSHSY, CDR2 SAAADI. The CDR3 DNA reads TGCGCCATTCAAGGACAGGCTGGCACTGAAGCTTTCTTT. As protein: CAIQGQAGTEAFF.

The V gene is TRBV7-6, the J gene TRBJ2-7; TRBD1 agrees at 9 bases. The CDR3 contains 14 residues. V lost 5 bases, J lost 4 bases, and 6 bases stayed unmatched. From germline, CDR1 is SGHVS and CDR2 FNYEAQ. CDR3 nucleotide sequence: TGTGCCAGCAGCCCTGGGGACAGGGTTTACGAGCAGTACTTC. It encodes CASSPGDRVYEQYF.

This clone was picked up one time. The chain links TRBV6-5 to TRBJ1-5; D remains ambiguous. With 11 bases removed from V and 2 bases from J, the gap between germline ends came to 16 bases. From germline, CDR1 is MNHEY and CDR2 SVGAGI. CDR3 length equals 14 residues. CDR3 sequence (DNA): TGTGCCTCAAGGCCGGGGATTGGCAATCAGCCCCAGCATTTT. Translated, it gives CASRPGIGNQPQHF.

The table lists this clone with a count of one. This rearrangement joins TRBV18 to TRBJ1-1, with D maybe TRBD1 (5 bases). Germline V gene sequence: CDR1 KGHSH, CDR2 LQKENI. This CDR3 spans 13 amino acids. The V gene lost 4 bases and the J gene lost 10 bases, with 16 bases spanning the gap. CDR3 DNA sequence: TGTGCCAGCTCACTATCGTTGGGGGAGGGAGCTTTCTTT. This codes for CASSLSLGEGAFF. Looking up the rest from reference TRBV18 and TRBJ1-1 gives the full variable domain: NAGVMQNPRHLVRRRGQEARLRCSPMKGHSHVYWYRQLPEEGLKFMVYLQKENIIDESGMPKERFSAEFPKEGPSILRIQQVVRGDSAAYFCASSLSLGEGAFFGQGTRLTVV.

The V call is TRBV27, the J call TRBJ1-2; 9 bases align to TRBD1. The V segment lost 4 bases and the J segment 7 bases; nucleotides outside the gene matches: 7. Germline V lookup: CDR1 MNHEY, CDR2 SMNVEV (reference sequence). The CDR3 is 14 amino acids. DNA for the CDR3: TGTGCCAGCAGTTCTACAGGGGGCAGGAGTGGCTACACCTTC. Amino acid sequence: CASSSTGGRSGYTF.

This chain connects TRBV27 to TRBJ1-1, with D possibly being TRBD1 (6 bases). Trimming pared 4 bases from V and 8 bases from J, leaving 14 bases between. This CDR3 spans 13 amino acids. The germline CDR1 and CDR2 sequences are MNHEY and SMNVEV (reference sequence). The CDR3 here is CASSSQGSREAFF. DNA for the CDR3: TGTGCCAGCAGTTCCCAGGGGTCTAGGGAAGCTTTCTTT.

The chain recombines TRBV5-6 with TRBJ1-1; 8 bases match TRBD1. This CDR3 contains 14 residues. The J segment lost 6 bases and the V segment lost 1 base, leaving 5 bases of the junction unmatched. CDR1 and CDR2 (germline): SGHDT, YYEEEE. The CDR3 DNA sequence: TGTGCCAGCAGCTTGACTCAGGGGGCCTCTGAAGCTTTCTTT. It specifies CASSLTQGASEAFF. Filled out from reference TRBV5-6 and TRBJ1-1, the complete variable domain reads DAGVTQSPTHLIKTRGQQVTLRCSPKSGHDTVSWYQQALGQGPQFIFQYYEEEERQRGNFPDRFSGHQFPNYSSELNVNALLLGDSALYLCASSLTQGASEAFFGQGTRLTVV.

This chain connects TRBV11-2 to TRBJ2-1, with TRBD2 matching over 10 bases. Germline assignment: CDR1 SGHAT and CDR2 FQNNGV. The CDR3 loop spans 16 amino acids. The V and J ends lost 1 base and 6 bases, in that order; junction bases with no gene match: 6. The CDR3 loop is CASSLGPAGGLNEQFF. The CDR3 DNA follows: TGTGCCAGCAGCTTAGGGCCAGCGGGGGGGCTCAATGAGCAGTTCTTC.

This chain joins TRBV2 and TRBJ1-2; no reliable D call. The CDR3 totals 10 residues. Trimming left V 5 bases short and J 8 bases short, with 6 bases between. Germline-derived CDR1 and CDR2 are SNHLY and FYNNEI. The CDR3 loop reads CASSYRGYTF. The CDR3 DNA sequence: TGTGCCAGCAGTTACCGGGGCTACACCTTC.

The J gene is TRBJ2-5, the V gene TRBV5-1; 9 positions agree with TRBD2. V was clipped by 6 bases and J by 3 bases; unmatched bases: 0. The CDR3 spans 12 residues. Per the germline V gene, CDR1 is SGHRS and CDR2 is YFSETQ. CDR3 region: CASTSGEETQYF. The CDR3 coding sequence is TGCGCCAGCACTAGCGGGGAAGAGACCCAGTACTTC.

The CDR3 coding sequence is TGTGCCAGCAGGGTAGGGGCCGGGACAGGCTACGAGCAGTACTTC. It encodes CASRVGAGTGYEQYF. This chain joins TRBV7-2 and TRBJ2-7; 8 positions agree with TRBD1. The CDR3 contains 15 residues. CDR1 and CDR2 (germline): SGHTA, FQGNSA. V was pared by 6 bases and J by 3 bases, with 10 bases of the junction left unmatched. The whole variable domain, filled in from reference TRBV7-2 and TRBJ2-7, reads GAGVSQSPSNKVTEKGKDVELRCDPISGHTALYWYRQSLGQGLEFLIYFQGNSAPDKSGLPSDRFSAERTGGSVSTLTIQRTQQEDSAVYLCASRVGAGTGYEQYFGPGTRLTVT.

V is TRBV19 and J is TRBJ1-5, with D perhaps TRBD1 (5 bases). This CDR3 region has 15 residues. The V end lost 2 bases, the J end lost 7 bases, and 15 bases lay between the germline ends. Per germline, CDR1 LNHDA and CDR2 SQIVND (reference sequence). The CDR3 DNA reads TGTGCCAGTAGTATATCGGGGGTCTCGGGCCAGCCCCAGCATTTT. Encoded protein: CASSISGVSGQPQHF.

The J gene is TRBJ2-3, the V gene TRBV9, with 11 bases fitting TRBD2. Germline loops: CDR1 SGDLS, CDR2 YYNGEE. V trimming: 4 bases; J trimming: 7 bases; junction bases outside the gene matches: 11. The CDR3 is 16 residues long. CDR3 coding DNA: TGTGCCAGCAGCACACAAACTAGCGGGGGTATACATACGCAGTATTTT. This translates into CASSTQTSGGIHTQYF.

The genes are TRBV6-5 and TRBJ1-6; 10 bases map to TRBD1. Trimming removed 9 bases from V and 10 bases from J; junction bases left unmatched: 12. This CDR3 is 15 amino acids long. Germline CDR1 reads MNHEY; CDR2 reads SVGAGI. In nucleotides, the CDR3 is TGTGCCAGTAAAGACCGGGACAGGGGAAGATCACCCCTCCACTTT. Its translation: CASKDRDRGRSPLHF.

In DNA form, the CDR3 reads TGTGCCAGCAGCTCCGGGGACAGCCTAGTTGCAACTAATGAAAAACTGTTTTTT. Translated: CASSSGDSLVATNEKLFF. This chain uses TRBV7-2 with TRBJ1-4; TRBD1 matches 7 bases. Trimming took 4 bases from V and 0 from J; bases not matched to a gene: 11. The CDR3 covers 18 residues. Germline V CDR1 and CDR2: SGHTA, FQGNSA. Variable domain in full (rest from reference TRBV7-2 and TRBJ1-4): GAGVSQSPSNKVTEKGKDVELRCDPISGHTALYWYRQSLGQGLEFLIYFQGNSAPDKSGLPSDRFSAERTGGSVSTLTIQRTQQEDSAVYLCASSSGDSLVATNEKLFFGSGTQLSVL.

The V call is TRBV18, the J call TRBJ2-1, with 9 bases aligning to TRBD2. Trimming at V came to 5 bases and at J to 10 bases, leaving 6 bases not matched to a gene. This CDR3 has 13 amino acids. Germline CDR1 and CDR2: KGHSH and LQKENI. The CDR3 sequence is CASSRTGTSEQFF. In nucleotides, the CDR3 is TGTGCCAGCTCAAGGACCGGGACTAGCGAGCAGTTCTTC.

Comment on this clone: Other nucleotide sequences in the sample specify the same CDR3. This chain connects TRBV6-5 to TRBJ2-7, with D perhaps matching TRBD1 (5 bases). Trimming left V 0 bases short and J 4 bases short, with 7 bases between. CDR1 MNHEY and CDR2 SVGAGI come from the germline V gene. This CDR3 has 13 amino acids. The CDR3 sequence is CASSYSQGYEQYF. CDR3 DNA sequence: TGTGCCAGCAGTTACTCGCAGGGATACGAGCAGTACTTC.

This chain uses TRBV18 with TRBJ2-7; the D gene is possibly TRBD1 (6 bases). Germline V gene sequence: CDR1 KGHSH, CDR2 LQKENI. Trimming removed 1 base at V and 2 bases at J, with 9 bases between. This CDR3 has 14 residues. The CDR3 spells CASSPRDTTYEQYF. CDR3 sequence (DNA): TGTGCCAGCTCACCACGGGACACCACCTACGAGCAGTACTTC.

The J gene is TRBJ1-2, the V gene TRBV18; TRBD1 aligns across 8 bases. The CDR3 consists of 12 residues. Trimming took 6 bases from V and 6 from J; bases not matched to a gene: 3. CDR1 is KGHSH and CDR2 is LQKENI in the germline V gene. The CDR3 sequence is CASSPDRDGYTF. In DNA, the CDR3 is TGTGCCAGCTCTCCGGACAGGGATGGCTACACCTTC.

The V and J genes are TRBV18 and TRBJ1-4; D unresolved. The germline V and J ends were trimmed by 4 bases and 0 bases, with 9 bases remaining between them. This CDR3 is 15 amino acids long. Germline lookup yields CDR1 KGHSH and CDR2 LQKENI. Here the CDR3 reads CASSRTQPTNEKLFF. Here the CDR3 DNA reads TGTGCCAGCTCACGGACTCAGCCAACTAATGAAAAACTGTTTTTT. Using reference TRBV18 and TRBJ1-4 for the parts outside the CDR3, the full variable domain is NAGVMQNPRHLVRRRGQEARLRCSPMKGHSHVYWYRQLPEEGLKFMVYLQKENIIDESGMPKERFSAEFPKEGPSILRIQQVVRGDSAAYFCASSRTQPTNEKLFFGSGTQLSVL.

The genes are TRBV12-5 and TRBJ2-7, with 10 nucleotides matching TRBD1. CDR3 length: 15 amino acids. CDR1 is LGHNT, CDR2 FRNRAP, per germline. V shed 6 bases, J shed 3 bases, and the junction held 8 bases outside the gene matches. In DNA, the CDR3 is TGTGCTAGTGGCTCCGGGACAGGGGTGATCTACGAGCAGTACTTC. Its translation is CASGSGTGVIYEQYF. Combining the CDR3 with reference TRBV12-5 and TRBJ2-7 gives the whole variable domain DARVTQTPRHKVTEMGQEVTMRCQPILGHNTVFWYRQTMMQGLELLAYFRNRAPLDDSGMPKDRFSAEMPDATLATLKIQPSEPRDSAVYFCASGSGTGVIYEQYFGPGTRLTVT.

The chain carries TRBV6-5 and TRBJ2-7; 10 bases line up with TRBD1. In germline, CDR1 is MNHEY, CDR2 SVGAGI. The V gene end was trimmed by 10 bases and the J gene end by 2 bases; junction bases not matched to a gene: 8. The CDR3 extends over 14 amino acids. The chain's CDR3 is CAIPSGTGAYEQYF. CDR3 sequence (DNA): TGTGCCATCCCTTCCGGGACAGGGGCCTACGAGCAGTACTTC.

The CDR3 DNA reads TGCGCCAGCAGCCGAGTAAACAGGGGCTCTGGAAACACCATATATTTT. It codes for CASSRVNRGSGNTIYF. This chain uses TRBV4-1 with TRBJ1-3; TRBD1 matches 7 bases. Looked up from germline, CDR1 is MGHRA and CDR2 is YSYEKL. The ends lost 4 bases at V and 0 bases at J; junction bases unmatched: 6. The CDR3 consists of 16 residues.

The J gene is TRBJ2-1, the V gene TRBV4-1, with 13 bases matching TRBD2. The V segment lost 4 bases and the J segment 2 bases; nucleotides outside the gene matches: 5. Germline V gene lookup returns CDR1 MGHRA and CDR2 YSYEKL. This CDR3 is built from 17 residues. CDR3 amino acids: CASSRRLAGGTYNEQFF. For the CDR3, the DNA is TGCGCCAGCAGCCGACGACTAGCGGGGGGCACCTACAATGAGCAGTTCTTC.

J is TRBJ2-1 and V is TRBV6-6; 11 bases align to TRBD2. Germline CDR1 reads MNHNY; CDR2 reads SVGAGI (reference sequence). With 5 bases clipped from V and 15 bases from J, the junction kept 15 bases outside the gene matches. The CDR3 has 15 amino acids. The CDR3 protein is CASSAIAGGPPSWFF. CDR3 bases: TGTGCCAGCAGTGCCATAGCGGGGGGGCCCCCGAGTTGGTTCTTC.

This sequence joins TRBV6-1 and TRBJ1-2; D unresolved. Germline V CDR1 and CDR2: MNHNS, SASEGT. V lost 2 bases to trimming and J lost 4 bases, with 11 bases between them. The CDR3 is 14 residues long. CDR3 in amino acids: CASSERDIFYGYTF. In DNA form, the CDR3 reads TGTGCCAGCAGTGAACGGGATATTTTCTATGGCTACACCTTC.

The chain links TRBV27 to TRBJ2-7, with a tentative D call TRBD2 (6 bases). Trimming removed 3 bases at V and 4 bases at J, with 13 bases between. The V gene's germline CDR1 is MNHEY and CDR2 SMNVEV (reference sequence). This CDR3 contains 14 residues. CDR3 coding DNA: TGTGCCAGCAGTTTGGCGGGGCGACAGTACGAGCAGTACTTC. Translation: CASSLAGRQYEQYF.

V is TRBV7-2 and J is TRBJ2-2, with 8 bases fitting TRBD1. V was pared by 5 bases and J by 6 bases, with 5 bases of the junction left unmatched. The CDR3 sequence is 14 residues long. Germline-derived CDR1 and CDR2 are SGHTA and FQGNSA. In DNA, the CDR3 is TGTGCCAGCAGCCCGACAGGGGACCCCGGGGAGCTGTTTTTT. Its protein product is CASSPTGDPGELFF.

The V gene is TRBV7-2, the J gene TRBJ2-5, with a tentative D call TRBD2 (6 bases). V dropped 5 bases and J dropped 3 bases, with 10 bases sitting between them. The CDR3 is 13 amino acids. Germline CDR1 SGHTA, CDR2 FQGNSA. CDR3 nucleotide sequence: TGTGCCAGCAGCGGAGGGACGGAAGAGACCCAGTACTTC. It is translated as CASSGGTEETQYF.